The T cell receptor (beta chain) described here comes from a study of shared clonotypes between healthy human individuals. Study context: Plates per donor: three CD4 naive, three CD4 memory, two CD8 naive, one CD8 memory. Study-level results: The represented genetic and exposure-history diversity was limited by the small number of donors.

Replicate PCRs run on sorted subsets employed 200 ng DNA, around 31,000 T cell genomes. The repertoire was sequenced with immunoSEQ multiplex PCR; TCRdb's copy has only in-frame clones and lacks some. This table has around 1,900,000 clones, 93% appearing once. With regard to this clone: What it binds is not known. Other DNA sequences in the sample encode the same CDR3.

Naive CD8 cells lacked CD45RO, underwent positive selection for CCR7 and left out terminally differentiated effector memory CD45RA+ cells. In germline, CDR1 is SGHRS, CDR2 YFSETQ. The germline V and J ends were trimmed by 4 bases and 0 bases, with 8 bases remaining between them. The CDR3 runs to 14 residues. Sequencing was performed on naive CD8+ T cells from PBMCs. The V and J genes are TRBV5-1 and TRBJ2-1; D call uncertain. The source is a man aged 18 to 30 in good health. Some clones in this sample may be carry-over from other donors' samples. This CDR3 is CASSPPGSYNEQFF. As DNA, the CDR3 is TGCGCCAGCAGCCCCCCAGGCTCCTACAATGAGCAGTTCTTC. The variable domain in full, completed from reference TRBV5-1 and TRBJ2-1, reads KAGVTQTPRYLIKTRGQQVTLSCSPISGHRSVSWYQQTPGQGLQFLFEYFSETQRNKGNFPGRFSGRQFSNSRSEMNVSTLELGDSALYLCASSPPGSYNEQFFGPGTRLTVL.